A single sample is the source of the 7 T cell receptor beta chains below, sequenced in a study of CXCR3-negative and CXCR3-positive naive CD8 T cells. The authors prepared UMI-labeled TRB cDNA libraries by 5' RACE. TCRdb re-called the 5' RACE reads, yielding one record per CDR3 amino acid sequence without DNA. Its table lists 60,000 or so distinct CDR3 sequences. Sequencing was carried out using memory CD8+ T cells from blood. The receptors were sampled from a human donor in good health. Some clones in this sample may be carry-over from other donors' samples.

The gene calls are TRBV15 and TRBJ2-1; TCRdb's D gene call, TRBD1, goes unchecked for lack of DNA. CDR3 length: 15 residues. Germline CDR1 LNHNV, CDR2 YYDKDF (reference sequence). CDR3 residues: CATSGQGESFNEQFF.

J is TRBJ2-7 and V is TRBV6-5; TCRdb indicates TRBD1, and absent DNA this call remains unverified. From germline, CDR1 is MNHEY and CDR2 SVGAGI. The CDR3 sequence is 16 residues long. The CDR3 sequence: CASGDSDRAIFYEQYF.

The rearrangement joins TRBV19 to TRBJ2-1; the TRBD2 assignment by TCRdb is unverifiable without DNA. CDR1 and CDR2 (germline): LNHDA, SQIVND (reference sequence). CDR3 length: 15 amino acids. This chain's CDR3 is CASSITGTSGNEQFF.

V and J are TRBV7-6 and TRBJ1-1. The CDR3 length is 15 residues. Germline assignment: CDR1 SGHVS and CDR2 FNYEAQ. CDR3 loop: CASSLLGQEDAEAFF.

The rearrangement joins TRBV11-3 to TRBJ2-7; TCRdb indicates TRBD1, and absent DNA this call remains unverified. Looked up from germline, CDR1 is SGHNT and CDR2 is YENEEA. CDR3 length: 15 amino acids. The CDR3 loop reads CASSLGTGLGDEQYF.

V and J are TRBV12-5 and TRBJ2-3. The CDR3 sequence is 14 residues long. Germline V lookup: CDR1 LGHNT, CDR2 FRNRAP. Here the CDR3 reads CAIVGSTRTDTQYF. Combining the CDR3 with reference TRBV12-5 and TRBJ2-3 gives the whole variable domain DARVTQTPRHKVTEMGQEVTMRCQPILGHNTVFWYRQTMMQGLELLAYFRNRAPLDDSGMPKDRFSAEMPDATLATLKIQPSEPRDSAVYFCAIVGSTRTDTQYFGPGTRLTVL.

V is TRBV28 and J is TRBJ2-7. This CDR3 has 13 residues. Germline CDR1 and CDR2: MDHEN and SYDVKM. The CDR3 loop is CASSFQSSYEQYF.